The TCR beta chain described here comes from a study of identical twins. Every donor was a healthy Caucasian. This CDR3 is 13 amino acids long. V gave up 4 bases and J gave up 2 bases, with 10 bases separating them. Per germline, CDR1 SQVTM and CDR2 ANQGSEA. Notes on the study in general: The models systematically underestimated how much out-of-frame TCR alpha was shared in monozygotic twins. Diverse VJ usage suggested most zero-insertion clonotypes were not invariant T cells.

Via MiXCR, TCRdb re-called the 5' RACE reads, giving one row per CDR3 protein. The repertoire consists of roughly 290,000 distinct CDR3 sequences, with roughly 9% occurring once and the leading ten covering roughly 6.4%. On this clonotype: Its cognate antigen is unknown.

The same specimen was also included in a second study, on yellow fever vaccine responses in identical twins.

The rearrangement links TRBV29-1 to TRBJ2-3, with D possibly being TRBD2 (6 bases). The source is a woman aged 18-29 years in good health. The sequenced sample consisted of CD8+ T cells sorted from blood. The CDR3 DNA reads as TGCAGCGTTGGCGGACTAACCACAGATACGCAGTATTTT. Translating it yields CSVGGLTTDTQYF.